What follows are 9 T cell receptor beta chains derived from one specimen sequenced in a study of blood T cell repertoires in COVID-19. Measured with immunoSEQ multiplex PCR; TCRdb has only the in-frame clones, and not every one. The sample lists roughly 280,000 clones; around 86% were seen once. Material: peripheral blood. All receptors come from a man aged 35-49 years with active or convalescent COVID-19.

The sample holds one count of this clone. The chain uses TRBV5-4 and TRBJ2-7; D may be TRBD1 (7 bases). Germline lookup yields CDR1 SGHNT and CDR2 YYREEE (reference sequence). Trimming left V 3 bases short and J 4 bases short, with 20 bases between. This CDR3 has 16 amino acids. CDR3 residues: CASSSAGQLVVYEQYF. CDR3 DNA sequence: TGTGCCAGCAGCTCCGCGGGACAGCTGGTGGTTTACGAGCAGTACTTC.

The chain carries TRBV9 and TRBJ2-7, with D tentatively TRBD1 (6 bases). Germline V lookup: CDR1 SGDLS, CDR2 YYNGEE. CDR3 length: 14 residues. V was clipped by 0 bases and J by 5 bases, with 12 bases between them. CDR3 protein: CASSVGRGANEQYF. The CDR3 nucleotides read TGTGCCAGCAGCGTAGGCAGGGGAGCCAACGAGCAGTACTTC.

V usage is TRBV9 and J usage is TRBJ2-7; 8 bases line up with TRBD1. Trimming removed 6 bases from V and 4 bases from J; junction bases left unmatched: 9. The CDR3 sequence is 14 residues long. Per germline, CDR1 SGDLS and CDR2 YYNGEE. CDR3 in DNA: TGTGCCAGCACCCCAGGACAGGGTTTATACGAGCAGTACTTC. Translation gives CASTPGQGLYEQYF.

The rearrangement links TRBV5-1 to TRBJ2-1; 9 bases fit TRBD1. The CDR3 totals 15 residues. Trimming at V came to 3 bases and at J to 4 bases, leaving 5 bases not matched to a gene. Germline V gene lookup returns CDR1 SGHRS and CDR2 YFSETQ. The DNA of the CDR3 is TGCGCCAGCAGCTCCGGGACAGGGCGGTACAATGAGCAGTTCTTC. This sequence encodes CASSSGTGRYNEQFF.

This chain links TRBV5-1 with TRBJ2-5; 7 bases match TRBD1. CDR3 length: 14 amino acids. Trimming took 3 bases from V and 2 from J; bases not matched to a gene: 4. Germline CDR1 is SGHRS and CDR2 is YFSETQ. As DNA, the CDR3 is TGCGCCAGCAGCTCGGGACAGATTCAAGAGACCCAGTACTTC. Amino acid sequence: CASSSGQIQETQYF.

The V and J genes are TRBV24-1 and TRBJ2-5; D unresolved. Looked up from germline, CDR1 is KGHDR and CDR2 is SFDVKD. With 3 bases removed from V and 3 bases from J, the gap between germline ends came to 7 bases. The CDR3 is 13 residues long. The CDR3 DNA is TGTGCCACCAGTGATCGGAGAGAAGAGACCCAGTACTTC. Its translation is CATSDRREETQYF.

The chain couples TRBV6-5 to TRBJ1-4, with TRBD1 matching 8 bases. Germline CDR1 reads MNHEY; CDR2 reads SVGAGI. The CDR3 runs to 15 residues. V trimming: 2 bases; J trimming: 8 bases; junction bases outside the gene matches: 7. The CDR3: CASSYEETGVEKLFF. In DNA, the CDR3 is TGTGCCAGCAGTTACGAGGAGACAGGGGTAGAAAAACTGTTTTTT.

The V gene is TRBV5-6, the J gene TRBJ2-1; D possibly corresponds to TRBD2 (5 bases). V was clipped by 4 bases and J by 4 bases, with 15 bases between them. Germline assignment: CDR1 SGHDT and CDR2 YYEEEE. This CDR3 contains 15 residues. Written as DNA, the CDR3 is TGTGCCAGCAGCCCCCGAGAACTAGGTTACAATGAGCAGTTCTTC. It is translated as CASSPRELGYNEQFF.

The V call is TRBV9, the J call TRBJ1-3; tentative D call: TRBD1 (5 bases). This CDR3 is built from 16 residues. The V and J ends lost 3 bases and 0 bases respectively, with 13 bases between them. The V gene's germline CDR1 is SGDLS and CDR2 YYNGEE. CDR3 nucleotide sequence: TGTGCCAGCAGCGGACGACAGACCCTCTCTGGAAACACCATATATTTT. Its protein product is CASSGRQTLSGNTIYF. The full variable domain, with the rest looked up from reference TRBV9 and TRBJ1-3, is DSGVTQTPKHLITATGQRVTLRCSPRSGDLSVYWYQQSLDQGLQFLIQYYNGEERAKGNILERFSAQQFPDLHSELNLSSLELGDSALYFCASSGRQTLSGNTIYFGEGSWLTVV.